This section outlines one TCR beta chain sequence together with its context. Its specificity is unknown. This CDR3 has 13 residues. Germline assignment: CDR1 KGHSH and CDR2 LQKENI. V was cut by 3 bases and J by 3 bases, with 9 bases left in between. Specified treatment: oral pan-JAK inhibitor, 5-10 mg twice daily. Punch biopsies of lesional scalp, plus peripheral blood, were taken from alopecia areata patients. The data were obtained in a study of CD8+ T cells in alopecia areata. Overall study: Tofacitinib dosing lasted 6 to 18 months, which was then followed by 6 months off drug. Points from the study as a whole: Lesional scalp, especially alopecia totalis/universalis, showed higher clonality than normal scalp. Relative to mice, TCR sharing across patients was less clear, a difference possibly HLA-related.

Isolated RNA was reverse transcribed into cDNA used as the sequencing template. The protocol was immunoSEQ multiplex PCR, while the TCRdb copy is restricted to in-frame clones and leaves out a portion. The data contain fewer than 9,500 clones, 64% of them singletons. The clonotype was recovered from a human donor with alopecia areata. The rearrangement joins TRBV18 to TRBJ2-7, with D tentatively TRBD1 (5 bases). The sample in question was skin, obtained at week 4, from a patient treated with tofacitinib. The CDR3: CASSPDRNYEQYF. For the CDR3, the DNA is TGTGCCAGCTCACCTGACAGAAACTACGAGCAGTACTTC.